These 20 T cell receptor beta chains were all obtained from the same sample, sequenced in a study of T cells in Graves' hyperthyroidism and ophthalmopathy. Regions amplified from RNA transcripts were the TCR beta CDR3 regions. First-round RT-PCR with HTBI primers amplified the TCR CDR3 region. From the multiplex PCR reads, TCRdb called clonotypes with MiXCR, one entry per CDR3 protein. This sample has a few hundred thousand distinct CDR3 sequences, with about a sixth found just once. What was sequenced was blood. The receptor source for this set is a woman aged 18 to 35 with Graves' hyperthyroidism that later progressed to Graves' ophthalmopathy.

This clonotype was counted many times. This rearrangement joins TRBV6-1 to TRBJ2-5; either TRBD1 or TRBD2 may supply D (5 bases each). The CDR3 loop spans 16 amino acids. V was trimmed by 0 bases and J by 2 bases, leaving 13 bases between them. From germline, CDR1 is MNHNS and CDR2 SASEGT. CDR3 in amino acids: CASSEAGESGQETQYF. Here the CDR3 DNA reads TGTGCCAGCAGTGAAGCGGGGGAATCGGGACAAGAGACCCAGTACTTC.

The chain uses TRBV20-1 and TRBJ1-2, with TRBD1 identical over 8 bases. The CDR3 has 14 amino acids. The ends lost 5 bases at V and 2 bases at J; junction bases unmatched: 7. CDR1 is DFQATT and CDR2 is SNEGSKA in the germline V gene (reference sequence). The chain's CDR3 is CSASPGTGNYGYTF. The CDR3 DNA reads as TGCAGTGCTTCGCCCGGGACAGGCAACTATGGCTACACCTTC.

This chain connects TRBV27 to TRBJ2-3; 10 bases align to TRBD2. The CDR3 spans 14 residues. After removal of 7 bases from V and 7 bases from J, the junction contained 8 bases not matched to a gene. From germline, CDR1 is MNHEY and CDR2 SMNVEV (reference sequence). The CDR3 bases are TGTGCCAGCATAGGGACTAGCGAGTCGCATACGCAGTATTTT. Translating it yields CASIGTSESHTQYF.

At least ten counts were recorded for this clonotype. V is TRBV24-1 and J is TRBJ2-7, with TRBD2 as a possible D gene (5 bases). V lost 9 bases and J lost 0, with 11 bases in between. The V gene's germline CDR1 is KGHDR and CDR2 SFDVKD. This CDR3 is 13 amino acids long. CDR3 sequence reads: CATARRGSYEQYF. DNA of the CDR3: TGTGCCACCGCTAGACGGGGCTCCTACGAGCAGTACTTC.

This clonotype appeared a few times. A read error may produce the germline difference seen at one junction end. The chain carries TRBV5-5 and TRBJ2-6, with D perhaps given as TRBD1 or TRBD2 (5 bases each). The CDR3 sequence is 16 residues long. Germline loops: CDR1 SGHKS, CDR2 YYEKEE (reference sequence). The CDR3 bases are TGTGCCAGCAGGTTGGGACGGATCTCTGGGGCCAACGTCCTGACTTTC. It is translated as CASRLGRISGANVLTF. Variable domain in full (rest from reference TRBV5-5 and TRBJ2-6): DAGVTQSPTHLIKTRGQQVTLRCSPISGHKSVSWYQQVLGQGPQFIFQYYEKEERGRGNFPDRFSARQFPNYSSELNVNALLLGDSALYLCASRLGRISGANVLTFGAGSRLTVL.

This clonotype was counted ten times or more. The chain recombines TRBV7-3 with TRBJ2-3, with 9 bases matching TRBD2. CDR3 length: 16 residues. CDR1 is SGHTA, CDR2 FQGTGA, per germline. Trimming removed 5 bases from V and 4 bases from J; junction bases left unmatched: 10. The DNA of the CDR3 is TGTGCCAGCAGCCGGGGTAGCGGGAGTTTAGCAGATACGCAGTATTTT. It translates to CASSRGSGSLADTQYF.

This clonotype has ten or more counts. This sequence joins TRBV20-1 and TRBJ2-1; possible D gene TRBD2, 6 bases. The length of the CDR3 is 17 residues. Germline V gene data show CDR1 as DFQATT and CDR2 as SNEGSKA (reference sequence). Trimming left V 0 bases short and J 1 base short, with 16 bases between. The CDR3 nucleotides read TGCAGTGCTAGAGATAAGGGCGGGGAGTGGTCCTACAATGAGCAGTTCTTC. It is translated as CSARDKGGEWSYNEQFF.

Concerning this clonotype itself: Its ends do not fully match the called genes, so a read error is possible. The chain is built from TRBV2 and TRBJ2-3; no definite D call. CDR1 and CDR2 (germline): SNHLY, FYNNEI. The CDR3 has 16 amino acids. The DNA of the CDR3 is TGCGCCAGCAGCCAAGAGCACGACACGGGCACAGATACGCAGTATTTT. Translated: CASSQEHDTGTDTQYF.

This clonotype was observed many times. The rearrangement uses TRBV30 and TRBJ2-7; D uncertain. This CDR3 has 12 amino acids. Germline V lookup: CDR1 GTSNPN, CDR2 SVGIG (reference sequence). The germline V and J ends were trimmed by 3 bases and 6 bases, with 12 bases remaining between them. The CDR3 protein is CAWRTLRTEQYF. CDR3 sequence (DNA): TGTGCCTGGAGGACACTGAGGACCGAGCAGTACTTC.

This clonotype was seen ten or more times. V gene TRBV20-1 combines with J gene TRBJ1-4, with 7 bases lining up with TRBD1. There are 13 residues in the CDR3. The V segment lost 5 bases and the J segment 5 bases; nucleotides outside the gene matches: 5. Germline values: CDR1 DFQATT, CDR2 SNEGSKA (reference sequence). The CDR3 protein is CSAGQAANEKLFF. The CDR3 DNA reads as TGCAGTGCTGGACAGGCAGCCAATGAAAAACTGTTTTTT.

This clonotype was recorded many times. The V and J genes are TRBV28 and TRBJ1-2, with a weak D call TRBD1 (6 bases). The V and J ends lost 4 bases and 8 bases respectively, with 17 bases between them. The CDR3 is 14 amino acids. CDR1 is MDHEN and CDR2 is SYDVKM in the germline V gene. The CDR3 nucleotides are TGTGCCAGCAGTTATGGACCCTACAGGGAAGGCTACACCTTC. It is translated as CASSYGPYREGYTF.

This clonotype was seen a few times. The DNA for the CDR3 is TGCGCCAGCAGCTCCTCTAGCGGAGGATCAGATACGCAGTATTTT. Encoded protein: CASSSSSGGSDTQYF. The chain uses TRBV5-1 and TRBJ2-3, with TRBD2 matching over 7 bases. In germline, CDR1 is SGHRS, CDR2 YFSETQ. V was pared by 3 bases and J by 4 bases, with 8 bases of the junction left unmatched. The CDR3 length is 15 residues.

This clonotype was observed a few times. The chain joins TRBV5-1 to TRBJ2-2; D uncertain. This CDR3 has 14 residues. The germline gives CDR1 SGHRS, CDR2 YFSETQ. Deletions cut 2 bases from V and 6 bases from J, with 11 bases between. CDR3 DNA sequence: TGCGCCAGCAGCTTAACAGCTAACGCCGGGGAGCTGTTTTTT. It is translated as CASSLTANAGELFF. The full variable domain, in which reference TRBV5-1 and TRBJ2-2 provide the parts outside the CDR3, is KAGVTQTPRYLIKTRGQQVTLSCSPISGHRSVSWYQQTPGQGLQFLFEYFSETQRNKGNFPGRFSGRQFSNSRSEMNVSTLELGDSALYLCASSLTANAGELFFGEGSRLTVL.

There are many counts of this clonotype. The CDR3 bases are TGTGCCAGCAGTCTACAGGGGGCGCAAGAAAAACTGTTTTTT. Protein product: CASSLQGAQEKLFF. The rearrangement uses TRBV2 and TRBJ1-4, with TRBD1 matching 9 bases. The CDR3 is 14 amino acids. Trimming took 5 bases from V and 8 from J; bases not matched to a gene: 6. Germline V CDR1 and CDR2: SNHLY, FYNNEI. Full variable domain (rest looked up from reference TRBV2 and TRBJ1-4): EPEVTQTPSHQVTQMGQEVILRCVPISNHLYFYWYRQILGQKVEFLVSFYNNEISEKSEIFDDQFSVERPDGSNFTLKIRSTKLEDSAMYFCASSLQGAQEKLFFGSGTQLSVL.

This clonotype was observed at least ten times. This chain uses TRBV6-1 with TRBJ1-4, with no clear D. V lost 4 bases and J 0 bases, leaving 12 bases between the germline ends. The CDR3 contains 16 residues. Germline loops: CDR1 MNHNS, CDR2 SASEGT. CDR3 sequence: CASSGALTATNEKLFF. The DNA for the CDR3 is TGTGCCAGCAGTGGGGCCTTGACCGCAACTAATGAAAAACTGTTTTTT.

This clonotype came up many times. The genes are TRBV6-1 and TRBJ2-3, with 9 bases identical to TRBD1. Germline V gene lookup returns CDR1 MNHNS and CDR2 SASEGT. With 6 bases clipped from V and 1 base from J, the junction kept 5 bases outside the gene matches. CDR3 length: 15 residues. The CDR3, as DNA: TGTGCCAGCAGACCACAGGGGGCGCGCACAGATACGCAGTATTTT. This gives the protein CASRPQGARTDTQYF.

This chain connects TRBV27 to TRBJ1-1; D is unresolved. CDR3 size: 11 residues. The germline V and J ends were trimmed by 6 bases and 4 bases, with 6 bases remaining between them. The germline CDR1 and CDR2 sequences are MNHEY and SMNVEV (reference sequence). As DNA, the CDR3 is TGTGCCAGCAGCACGGGCACTGAAGCTTTCTTT. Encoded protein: CASSTGTEAFF.

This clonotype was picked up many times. In DNA form, the CDR3 reads TGCGCCAGCAGCTTGGCCCAGACCTACGAGCAGTACTTC. Translating gives CASSLAQTYEQYF. This chain connects TRBV5-1 to TRBJ2-7; D unclear. Between the trimmed V and J ends, which lost 0 bases and 2 bases, there was a span of 6 bases. The CDR3 is 13 residues long. Germline assignment: CDR1 SGHRS and CDR2 YFSETQ. Using reference TRBV5-1 and TRBJ2-7 for the parts outside the CDR3, the full variable domain is KAGVTQTPRYLIKTRGQQVTLSCSPISGHRSVSWYQQTPGQGLQFLFEYFSETQRNKGNFPGRFSGRQFSNSRSEMNVSTLELGDSALYLCASSLAQTYEQYFGPGTRLTVT.

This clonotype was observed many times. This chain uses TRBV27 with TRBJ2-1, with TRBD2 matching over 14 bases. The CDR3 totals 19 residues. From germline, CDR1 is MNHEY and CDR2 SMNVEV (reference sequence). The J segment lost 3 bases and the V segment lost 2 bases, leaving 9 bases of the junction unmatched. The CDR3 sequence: CASSLRGTSGSGGYNEQFF. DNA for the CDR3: TGTGCCAGCAGTTTAAGGGGGACTAGCGGGAGTGGCGGCTACAATGAGCAGTTCTTC.

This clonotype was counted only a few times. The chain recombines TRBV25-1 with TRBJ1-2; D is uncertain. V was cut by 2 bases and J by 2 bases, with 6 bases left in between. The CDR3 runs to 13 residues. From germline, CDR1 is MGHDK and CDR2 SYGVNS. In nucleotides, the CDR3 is TGTGCCAGCAGTGAACAGGACAACTATGGCTACACCTTC. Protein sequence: CASSEQDNYGYTF.